This TCR beta chain emerged from a study of post-analysis software for immune sequencing data. The wider study: Multiple sclerosis in the patients followed relapsing-remitting, secondary progressive and progressive-relapsing courses.

Study-level results: Multiple sclerosis was associated with a significant reduction in normalized Chao1 diversity relative to controls. Samples from a shared batch, those prepared together, strongly co-clustered by F measure. In patients, TRBV5-6, TRBV5-1 and TRBV20-1 belonged to roughly five TRBV segments found more frequently than in controls.

Concerning this clonotype itself: The antigen is undetermined.

Deletions cut 0 bases from V and 4 bases from J, with 20 bases between. The CDR3 length is 17 residues. Germline CDR1 DFQATT, CDR2 SNEGSKA (reference sequence). Libraries were made from TCR beta cDNA, and they carried unique molecular identifiers. Input amounts of roughly 0.85 to 10 million T cells were used. These gave approximately 500,000 cDNA molecules, so each molecule approximated one T cell. TCRdb reprocessed the PCR reads with MiXCR, giving one entry per CDR3 protein. The table shows 750,000 to 950,000 distinct CDR3 sequences, with roughly 50% occurring only once. The source is a girl aged 5-17 years with multiple sclerosis. This chain links TRBV20-1 with TRBJ2-3; D is perhaps TRBD1 or TRBD2 (6 bases each). Material: blood. The CDR3 nucleotides read TGCAGTGCTAGAGAGTTAGGGGGGCAGGGGTTCTCAGATACGCAGTATTTT. Translating gives CSARELGGQGFSDTQYF.